This entry features one TCR beta chain sequence. No cognate antigen has been identified for it. The record has no base qualities; no much larger clone is one base away. The CDR3 regions of human TCRbeta chains were analyzed by immunosequencing. The study's processing was this. Repertoire TCRs were matched against a reference library of SARS-CoV-2-specific TCRs generated with the MIRA antigen-specificity platform. Breadth meant the fraction of unique TCRs that were SARS-CoV-2-associated, whereas depth meant the fraction of total T cells that were SARS-CoV-2-associated. Using the MIRA data, each spike-specific TCR was mapped to the spike region that the TCR reacts to and placed in a CD4 or CD8 class. Log10-transformed breadth and depth values were compared by one-way ANOVA with Sidak's multiple comparisons tests. TCRdb obtained this table from immuneACCESS and retained in-frame rearrangements with V and J assigned. These tables miss some clones; where compared with another copy, unresolved V genes account for less than half of the shortfall, and the remainder is unexplained. The V and J calls and the clone size are those of that table, but D and trimming were determined from the DNA. For this sample the table gives about 100,000 clones, of which approximately 90% were detected only once. Clones ranked in the top ten supply about 2.8% of the sample.

The data were taken from a study of T cell responses to AZD1222 COVID-19 vaccine (dated by TCRdb to 2020 to 2023). About the investigation overall: AZD1222 recipients whose second dose came at about 4 weeks and those whose second dose came at about 12 weeks were combined into one group, since spike-specific TCR depth and breadth did not differ between the two schedules. Trial participants were enrolled into age subgroups of 18-55, 56-69 and 70-plus years, which contained about 160, 30 and 59 TCR-sequenced participants, respectively. TCR sequencing covered 230 or so trial participants: roughly 200 given two doses of AZD1222 and 26 given two doses of MenACWY control vaccine. Results and caveats for the whole study, not just this receptor: After two AZD1222 doses, spike-specific TCR breadth and depth were significantly higher than at day 0 and than in MenACWY recipients. The vaccine-associated CD4 TCRs covered the entire spike protein, and the dominant responses fell in regions 160-218 and 743-854. Conclusions about previously exposed vaccinees were limited because only six or seven AZD1222 recipients were SARS-CoV-2 seropositive at baseline. The 56-69-year group was small, and its depth increase did not reach significance, likely because of low power. Epitopes outside the regions mutated in the B.1.351 and B.1.1.7 variants were reportedly recognized by nearly half of the unique spike-specific TCRs. Most participants were white British and females outnumbered males, and the authors suggested that clonal diversity may have been underestimated. Because no day 14 peak-response samples were available, the repertoires could be characterized only after the peak T cell response.

The intended sense of this specimen's time point label: baseline before first vaccination. The vaccinee samples were drawn from two UK trials, COV001 and COV002, one of which was a single-blind randomized controlled phase 2/3 trial testing AZD1222 (ChAdOx1 nCoV-19) in healthy adults. For TCRbeta chain sequencing, PBMC samples from trial participants were taken at day 0 and at day 28 after the second dose. The trim is 5 bases for V and 10 bases for J, with a gap of 15 bases between the germline ends. The germline V gene sets CDR1 to SGHTA and CDR2 to FQGNSA. The CDR3 has 13 amino acids, counting the end cysteine and phenylalanine. Here the CDR3 DNA is all that survives: 39 bases in frame from base 1.

Sequenced material: peripheral blood, taken on day 0 of AZD1222 vaccination. The TCR comes from an adult in good health. This chain is built from TRBV7-2 and TRBJ1-5, with TRBD1 perhaps the D gene, on 5 matching bases. The DNA sequence follows: TGTGCCAGCAGCCTTGGGGGGATTCAACCCCAGCATTTT. Translated, it gives CASSLGGIQPQHF.